This T cell receptor (beta chain) was captured by sequencing in a study of blood T cell repertoires in COVID-19. In the study overall: The cDNA or gDNA used as material had been derived from T cells, B-cell-depleted T cells, or PBMCs.

The trim removed 0 bases at V and 5 bases at J, leaving 7 bases unmatched. The CDR3 covers 16 residues. The germline V gene has CDR1 MGHRA and CDR2 YSYEKL. Some clones are missing from TCRdb's copy, which holds only in-frame ones; the method was immunoSEQ multiplex PCR. The profile shows some 120,000 clones, roughly nine tenths of them singletons. The V gene is TRBV4-1, the J gene TRBJ1-5, with 7 bases fitting TRBD1. The TCR was taken from a man aged 70-80 years with active or convalescent COVID-19. Sequenced input: peripheral blood. CDR3 sequence reads: CASSQDSRDSHQPQHF. The CDR3 DNA is TGCGCCAGCAGCCAAGATAGCCGGGACAGCCATCAGCCCCAGCATTTT.